Here is one TCR beta chain with its context. Its antigen is not identified. This sample is drawn from a study of identical twins. Study results and limitations: Out-of-frame alpha sequences shared by twins were enriched for low generation probability.

Via MiXCR, TCRdb re-called the 5' RACE reads, giving one row per CDR3 protein. The sample lists 700,000 or so distinct CDR3 sequences; 8% to 9% were seen once. V was pared by 2 bases and J by 8 bases, with 7 bases of the junction left unmatched. CDR3 length: 14 amino acids. Germline lookup yields CDR1 SGHTA and CDR2 FQGTGA. In addition, the sample was reused for a study of yellow fever vaccine responses in identical twins.

The sample taken for sequencing was PBMCs. The chain combines TRBV7-3 with TRBJ1-2, with 8 positions matching TRBD1. This TCR came from a woman in her late teens or twenties in good health. The CDR3 DNA reads as TGTGCCAGCAGCTTATTGGACAGGGTCATGGGCTACACCTTC. Translating it yields CASSLLDRVMGYTF.